Listed below are T cell receptor beta chains from one sample, sequenced in a study of T cell responses to AZD1222 COVID-19 vaccine. Assay: immunoSEQ multiplex PCR; the TCRdb copy retains only in-frame clones and omits some. Among tens of thousands of clones listed, about nine tenths were seen once. Material: peripheral blood, obtained on day 0 of AZD1222 vaccination. The receptors derive from an adult in good health. The CDR3 runs from the conserved cysteine through the conserved F or W. The order of the fields is V gene, D gene, J gene, clone size, CDR3 DNA, CDR3 protein. The D gene is left open where the match is weak. Size tells how often a clone was seen (once, few, many) or the class of an expanded clone, and some rows leave it out.

TRBV30	.	TRBJ1-2	.	TGTGCCTGGAGTGTCGGGTTCGTCTATGGCTACACCTTC	CAWSVGFVYGYTF
TRBV29-1	.	TRBJ1-2	.	TGCAGCGCCGGACAGATCCGAAAACCAGGCTACACCTTC	CSAGQIRKPGYTF
TRBV12-3/TRBV12-4	.	TRBJ1-2	once	TGTGCCAGCAGTATAAACAGGCTTGGCTACACCTTC	CASSINRLGYTF
TRBV5-1	.	TRBJ2-1	.	TGCGCCAGCAGCACGGGATACAATGAGCAGTTCTTC	CASSTGYNEQFF
TRBV20-1	.	TRBJ1-1	.	TGCAGTGCTAGTCGGAGAGCCTCTGAAGCTTTCTTT	CSASRRASEAFF
TRBV14	TRBD2	TRBJ2-7	.	TGTGCCAGCAGCCAACTGACTAGCGGAGGACACGAGCAGTACTTC	CASSQLTSGGHEQYF
TRBV18	.	TRBJ2-5	.	TGTGCCAGCTCCCCTCGGGGAAACCAAGAGACCCAGTACTTC	CASSPRGNQETQYF
TRBV4-1	TRBD1	TRBJ1-5	.	TGCGCCAGCAGCCAAGGATCCGGGACAGGGGGTTTAGTACGAAATCAGCCCCAGCATTTT	CASSQGSGTGGLVRNQPQHF
TRBV5-1	TRBD1	TRBJ1-4	once	TGCGCCAGCAGCACCGGGACAGGGATTTTTGGGGAAAAACTGTTTTTT	CASSTGTGIFGEKLFF
TRBV15	.	TRBJ2-2	.	TGTGCCACCGGTGGGGGGTCCACGAACACCGGGGAGCTGTTTTTT	CATGGGSTNTGELFF
TRBV10-2	.	TRBJ1-5	.	TGCGCCAGCAGTGAAGAGGGGTATCAGCCCCAGCATTTT	CASSEEGYQPQHF
TRBV4-1	.	TRBJ2-3	.	TGCGCCAGCAGCCATAAGCAGTCGCCTCCTAGCACAGATACGCAGTATTTT	CASSHKQSPPSTDTQYF